This TCR beta chain was identified during a study of beta chain features in type 1 diabetes. Across the study: Examination covered some 110,000,000 sorted cells spanning all samples.

This clone turned up a few times. Its antigen remains unidentified. Investigators reverse transcribed all isolated RNA, so they sequenced expressed TCRB transcripts. Sequenced by immunoSEQ multiplex PCR; TCRdb stores in-frame clones only, minus some. The sample includes more than 250,000 clones, 20% of them seen just once. The CDR3 spans 17 residues. The junction had 10 bases not matched to a gene; V was cut back by 4 bases and J by 0 bases. Germline CDR1 and CDR2: MGHRA and YSYEKL. Findings of the study overall: Patients showed naive, central memory and Treg TCRB repertoires that appeared more similar than those of healthy donors. Moderate yet significant TCRB CDR3 shortening was seen in Type 1 diabetes patients in all four CD4+ subsets.

The sequenced sample was naive CD4+ T cells from blood. The chain joins TRBV4-1 to TRBJ1-2; TRBD1 agrees at 8 bases. This clonotype was obtained from a woman aged 40-49 years with type 1 diabetes. CDR3 in DNA: TGCGCCAGCAGCCCCCTCCCTGGACAGGGAACTAACTATGGCTACACCTTC. This gives the protein CASSPLPGQGTNYGYTF.